This T cell receptor beta chain was captured by sequencing in a study of cytotoxic CD8 clonotypes in ibrutinib-treated CLL. Germline lookup yields CDR1 PRHDT and CDR2 FYEKMQ (reference sequence). The CDR3 has 14 amino acids. V trimming: 3 bases; J trimming: 5 bases; junction bases outside the gene matches: 4. The table came from immunoSEQ multiplex PCR; TCRdb's copy has only in-frame clones and leaves some out. The sample has more than 110,000 clones, more than 70% seen once. The TCR originated in a human donor with chronic lymphocytic leukemia. Material: PBMCs, obtained after 36 months of ibrutinib treatment. The rearrangement joins TRBV13 to TRBJ1-1, with 9 bases identical to TRBD1. The CDR3 nucleotides are TGTGCCAGCAGCTTGTACAGGGGGCTGACTGAAGCTTTCTTT. Translating it yields CASSLYRGLTEAFF.